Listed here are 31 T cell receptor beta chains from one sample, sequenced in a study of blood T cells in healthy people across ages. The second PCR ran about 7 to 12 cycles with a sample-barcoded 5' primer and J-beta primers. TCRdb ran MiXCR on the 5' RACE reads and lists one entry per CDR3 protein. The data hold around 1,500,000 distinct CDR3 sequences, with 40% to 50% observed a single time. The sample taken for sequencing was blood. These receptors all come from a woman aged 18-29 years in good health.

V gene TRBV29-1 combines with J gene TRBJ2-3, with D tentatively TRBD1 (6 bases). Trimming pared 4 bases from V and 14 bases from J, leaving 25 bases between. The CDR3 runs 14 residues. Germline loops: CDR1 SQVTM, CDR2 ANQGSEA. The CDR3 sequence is CSVGTDPTQLHGYF. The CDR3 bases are TGCAGCGTTGGGACAGACCCCACACAACTACACGGGTATTTT.

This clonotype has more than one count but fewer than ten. The CDR3 nucleotides read TGCGCCAGCAGCTTCAACTACAACCGAAACTACGAGCAGTACTTC. Translating it yields CASSFNYNRNYEQYF. The rearrangement joins TRBV5-1 to TRBJ2-5, with unresolved D. The J call could be wrong; TRBJ2-7 is a better fit for the DNA end. Germline lookup yields CDR1 SGHRS and CDR2 YFSETQ. This CDR3 region has 15 residues.

This CDR3 reads CASTPRGLAGERSYNEQFF. CDR3 bases: TGTGCCAGCACCCCGCGGGGACTAGCGGGAGAAAGGTCCTACAATGAGCAGTTCTTC. The V gene is TRBV12-3 or TRBV12-4, the J gene TRBJ2-1, with 14 bases fitting TRBD2. This CDR3 contains 19 residues. V dropped 7 bases and J dropped 1; count of bases not matched to a gene: 12.

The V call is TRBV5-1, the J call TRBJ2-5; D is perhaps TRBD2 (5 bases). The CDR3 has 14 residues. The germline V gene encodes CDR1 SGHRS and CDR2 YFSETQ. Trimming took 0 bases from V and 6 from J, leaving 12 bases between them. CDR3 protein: CASSLDSSPKTQYF. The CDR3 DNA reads TGCGCCAGCAGCTTGGATTCTAGCCCAAAGACCCAGTACTTC.

CDR3 coding DNA: TGTGCCAGCAGTCAGAGCGGGGGGGCCGTGAATGAGCAGTTCTTC. Protein sequence: CASSQSGGAVNEQFF. The chain has TRBV27 and TRBJ2-1; 10 nucleotides align to TRBD2. Trimming cost V 5 bases and J 7 bases; bases outside gene matches: 8. The CDR3 covers 15 residues. Germline V gene lookup returns CDR1 MNHEY and CDR2 SMNVEV (reference sequence).

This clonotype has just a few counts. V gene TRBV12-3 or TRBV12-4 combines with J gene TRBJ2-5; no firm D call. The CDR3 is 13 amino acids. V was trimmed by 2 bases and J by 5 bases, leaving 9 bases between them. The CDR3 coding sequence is TGTGCCAGCAGTTTACGCCCGAGGGAGACCCAGTACTTC. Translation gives CASSLRPRETQYF.

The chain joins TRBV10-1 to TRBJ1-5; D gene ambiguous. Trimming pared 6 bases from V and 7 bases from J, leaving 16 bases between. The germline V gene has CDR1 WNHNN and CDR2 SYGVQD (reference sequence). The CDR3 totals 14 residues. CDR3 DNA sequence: TGCGCCAGCAGGGAAATATCCATCAACCAGCCCCAGCATTTT. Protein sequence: CASREISINQPQHF.

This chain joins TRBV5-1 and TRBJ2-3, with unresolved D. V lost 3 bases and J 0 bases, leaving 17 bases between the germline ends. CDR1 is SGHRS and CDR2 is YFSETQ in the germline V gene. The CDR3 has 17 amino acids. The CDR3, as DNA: TGCGCCAGCAGCTCCCCCAGTGGCAGTACTAGCACAGATACGCAGTATTTT. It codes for CASSSPSGSTSTDTQYF.

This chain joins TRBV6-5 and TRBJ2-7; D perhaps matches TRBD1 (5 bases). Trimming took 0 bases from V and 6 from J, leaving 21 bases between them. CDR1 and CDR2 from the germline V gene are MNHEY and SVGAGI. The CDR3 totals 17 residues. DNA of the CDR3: TGTGCCAGCAGTTACTCCAGGGCACCCTCTCGGGTGGGCGAGCAGTACTTC. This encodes CASSYSRAPSRVGEQYF.

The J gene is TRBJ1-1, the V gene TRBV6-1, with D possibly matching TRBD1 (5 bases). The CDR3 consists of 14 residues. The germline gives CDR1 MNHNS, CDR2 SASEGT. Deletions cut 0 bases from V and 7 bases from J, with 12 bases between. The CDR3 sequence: CASSEAMGTNEAFF. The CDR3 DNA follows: TGTGCCAGCAGTGAAGCTATGGGGACGAATGAAGCTTTCTTT.

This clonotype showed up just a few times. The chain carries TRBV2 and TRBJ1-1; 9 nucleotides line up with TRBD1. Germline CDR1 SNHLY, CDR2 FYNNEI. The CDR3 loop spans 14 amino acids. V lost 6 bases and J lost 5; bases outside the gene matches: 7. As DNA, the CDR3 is TGTGCCAGCAGGATACAGGGGGCGCGGACTGAAGCTTTCTTT. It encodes CASRIQGARTEAFF.

Here the CDR3 reads CASRKGETYEQYF. The CDR3 nucleotides are TGTGCCAGCAGGAAGGGGGAGACCTACGAGCAGTACTTC. This sequence joins TRBV6-1 and TRBJ2-7; the D gene is possibly TRBD1 (6 bases). V shed 6 bases and J shed 2 bases, with 11 bases lying between them. CDR1 is MNHNS, CDR2 SASEGT, per germline. The CDR3 has 13 residues.

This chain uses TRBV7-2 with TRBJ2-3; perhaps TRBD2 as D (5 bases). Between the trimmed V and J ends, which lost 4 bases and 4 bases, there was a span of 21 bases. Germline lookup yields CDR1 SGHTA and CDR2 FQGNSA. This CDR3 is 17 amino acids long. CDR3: CASSSRASRGYADTQYF. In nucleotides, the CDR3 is TGTGCCAGCAGCTCGAGGGCCTCTAGAGGATATGCAGATACGCAGTATTTT.

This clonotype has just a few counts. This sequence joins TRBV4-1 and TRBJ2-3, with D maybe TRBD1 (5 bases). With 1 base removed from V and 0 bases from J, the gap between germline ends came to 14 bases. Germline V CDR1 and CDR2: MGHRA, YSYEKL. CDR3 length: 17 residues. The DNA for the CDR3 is TGCGCCAGCAGCCAAGTGGCAGGGCTCTATAGCACAGATACGCAGTATTTT. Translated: CASSQVAGLYSTDTQYF.

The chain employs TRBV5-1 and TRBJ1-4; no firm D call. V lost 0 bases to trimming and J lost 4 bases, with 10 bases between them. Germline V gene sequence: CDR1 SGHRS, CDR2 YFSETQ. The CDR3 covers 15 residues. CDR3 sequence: CASSLEAGFNEKLFF. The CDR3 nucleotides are TGCGCCAGCAGCTTGGAGGCAGGTTTTAATGAAAAACTGTTTTTT.

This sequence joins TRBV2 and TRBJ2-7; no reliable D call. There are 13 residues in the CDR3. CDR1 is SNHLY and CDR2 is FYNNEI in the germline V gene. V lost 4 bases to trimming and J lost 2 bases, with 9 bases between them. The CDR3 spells CASSARRTYEQYF. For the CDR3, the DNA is TGTGCCAGCAGTGCCCGCAGGACCTACGAGCAGTACTTC. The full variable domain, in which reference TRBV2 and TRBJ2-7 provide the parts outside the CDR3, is EPEVTQTPSHQVTQMGQEVILRCVPISNHLYFYWYRQILGQKVEFLVSFYNNEISEKSEIFDDQFSVERPDGSNFTLKIRSTKLEDSAMYFCASSARRTYEQYFGPGTRLTVT.

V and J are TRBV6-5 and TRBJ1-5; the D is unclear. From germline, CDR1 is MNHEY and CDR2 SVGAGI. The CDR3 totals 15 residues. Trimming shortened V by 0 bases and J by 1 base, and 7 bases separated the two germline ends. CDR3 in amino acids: CASSYSRTSNQPQHF. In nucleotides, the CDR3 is TGTGCCAGCAGTTACTCGAGGACCAGCAATCAGCCCCAGCATTTT.

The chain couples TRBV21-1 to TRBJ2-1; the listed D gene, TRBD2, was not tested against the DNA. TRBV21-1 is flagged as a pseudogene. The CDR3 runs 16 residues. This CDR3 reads CASSTGSSPCYNEQFF. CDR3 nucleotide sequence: TGTGCCAGCAGTACAGGGTCTAGCCCCTGCTACAATGAGCAGTTCTTC.

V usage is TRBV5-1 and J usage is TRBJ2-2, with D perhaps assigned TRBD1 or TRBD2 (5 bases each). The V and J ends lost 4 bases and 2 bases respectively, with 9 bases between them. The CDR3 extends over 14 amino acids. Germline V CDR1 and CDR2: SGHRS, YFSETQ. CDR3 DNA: TGCGCCAGCAGCCTCCGGGACAACACCGGGGAGCTGTTTTTT. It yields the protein CASSLRDNTGELFF.

This CDR3 reads CASSLAPTGGDSPLHF. The CDR3 DNA reads TGCGCCAGCAGCTTGGCCCCAACAGGGGGCGATTCACCCCTCCACTTT. This rearrangement joins TRBV5-1 to TRBJ1-6; 9 positions agree with TRBD1. The germline V gene has CDR1 SGHRS and CDR2 YFSETQ. This CDR3 spans 16 amino acids. Unmatched junction bases numbered 6, after V lost 0 bases and J lost 8 bases.

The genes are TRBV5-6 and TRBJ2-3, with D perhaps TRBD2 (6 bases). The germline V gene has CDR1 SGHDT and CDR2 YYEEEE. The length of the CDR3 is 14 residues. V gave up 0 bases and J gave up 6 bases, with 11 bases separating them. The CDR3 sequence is CASSLGRGVDTQYF. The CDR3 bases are TGTGCCAGCAGCTTGGGGCGGGGTGTGGATACGCAGTATTTT.

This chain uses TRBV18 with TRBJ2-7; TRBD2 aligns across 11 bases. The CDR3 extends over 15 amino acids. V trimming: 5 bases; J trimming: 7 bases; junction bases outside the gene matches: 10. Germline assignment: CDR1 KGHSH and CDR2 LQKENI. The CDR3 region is CASSDGLAGAGEQYF. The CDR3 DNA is TGTGCCAGCTCAGACGGACTAGCGGGCGCAGGGGAGCAGTACTTC.

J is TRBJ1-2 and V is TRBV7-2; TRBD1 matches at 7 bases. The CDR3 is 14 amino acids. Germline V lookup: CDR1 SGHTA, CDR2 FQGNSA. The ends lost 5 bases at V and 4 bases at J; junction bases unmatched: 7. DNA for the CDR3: TGTGCCAGCAGCGTAGAGAGGGACAGCTATGGCTACACCTTC. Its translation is CASSVERDSYGYTF.

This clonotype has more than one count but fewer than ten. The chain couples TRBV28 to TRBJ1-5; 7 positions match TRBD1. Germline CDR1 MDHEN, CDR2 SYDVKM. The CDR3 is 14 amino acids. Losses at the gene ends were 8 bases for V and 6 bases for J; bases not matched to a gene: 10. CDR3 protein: CASGFLGGTQPQHF. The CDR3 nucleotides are TGTGCCAGCGGATTCTTAGGGGGCACTCAGCCCCAGCATTTT.

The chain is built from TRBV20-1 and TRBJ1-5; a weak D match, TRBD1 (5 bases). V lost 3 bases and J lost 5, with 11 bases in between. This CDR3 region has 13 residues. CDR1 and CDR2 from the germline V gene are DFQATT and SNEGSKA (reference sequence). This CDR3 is CSARTEIDQPQHF. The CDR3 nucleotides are TGCAGTGCTAGGACAGAAATTGATCAGCCCCAGCATTTT.

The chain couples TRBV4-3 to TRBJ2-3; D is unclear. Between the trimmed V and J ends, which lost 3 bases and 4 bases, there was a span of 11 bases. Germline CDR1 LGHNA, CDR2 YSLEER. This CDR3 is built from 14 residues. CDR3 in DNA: TGCGCCAGCAGCCATGGGCTAGAAGCAGATACGCAGTATTTT. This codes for CASSHGLEADTQYF.

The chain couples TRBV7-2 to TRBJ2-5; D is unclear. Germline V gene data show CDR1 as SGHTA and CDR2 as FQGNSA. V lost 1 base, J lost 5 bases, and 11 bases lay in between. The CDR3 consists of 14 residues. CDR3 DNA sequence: TGTGCCAGCAGCTTAGTGGGGTGGGCGGAGACCCAGTACTTC. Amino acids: CASSLVGWAETQYF.

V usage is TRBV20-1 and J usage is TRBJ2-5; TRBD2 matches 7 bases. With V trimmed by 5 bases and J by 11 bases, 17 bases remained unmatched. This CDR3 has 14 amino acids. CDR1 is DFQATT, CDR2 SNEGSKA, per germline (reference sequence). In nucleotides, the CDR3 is TGCAGTGCTTCCCCACTTACTAGCGCCAATGAGCAGTACTTC. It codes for CSASPLTSANEQYF.

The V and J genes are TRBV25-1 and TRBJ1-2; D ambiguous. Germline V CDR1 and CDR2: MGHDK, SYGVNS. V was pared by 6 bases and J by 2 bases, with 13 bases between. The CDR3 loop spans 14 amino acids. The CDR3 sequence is CASRDGRLNYGYTF. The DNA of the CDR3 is TGTGCCAGCAGGGATGGACGGCTAAACTATGGCTACACCTTC.

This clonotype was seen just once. The DNA of the CDR3 is TGTGCCAGCAGTCCCCGGGACTACCCTTTCACAGATACGCAGTATTTT. It codes for CASSPRDYPFTDTQYF. This sequence joins TRBV6-6 and TRBJ2-3, with TRBD2 identical over 7 bases. Looked up from germline, CDR1 is MNHNY and CDR2 is SVGAGI (reference sequence). After removal of 5 bases from V and 2 bases from J, the junction contained 10 bases not matched to a gene. The CDR3 has 16 amino acids.

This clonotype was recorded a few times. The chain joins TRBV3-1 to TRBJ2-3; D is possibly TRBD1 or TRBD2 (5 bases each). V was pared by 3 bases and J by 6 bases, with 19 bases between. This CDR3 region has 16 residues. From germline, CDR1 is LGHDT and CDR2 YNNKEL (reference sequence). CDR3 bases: TGTGCCAGCAGCCAGTCCTCCGGGACGATGGGGGATACGCAGTATTTT. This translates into CASSQSSGTMGDTQYF.